A selection of T cell receptor beta chains follows, all from one sample in a study of blood T cell repertoires in COVID-19. The protocol was immunoSEQ multiplex PCR, while the TCRdb copy is restricted to in-frame clones and leaves out a portion. This table holds some 260,000 clones, 88% found once. The material sequenced was peripheral blood. The receptors stem from a middle-aged woman who had recovered from COVID-19. Each CDR3 is given with its conserved first and last residue. The D gene is left open where the match is weak. Part of the rows lack a size; the others show once, few, many or a class for expanded clones.

v_gene,j_gene,d_gene,abundance,CDR3aa,CDR3nt
TRBV18,TRBJ1-2,-,-,CASSPPGRGNYGYTF,TGTGCCAGCTCTCCCCCGGGGAGGGGGAACTATGGCTACACCTTC
TRBV18,TRBJ1-1,-,-,CASSPGANTEAFF,TGTGCCAGCTCACCAGGAGCAAACACTGAAGCTTTCTTT
TRBV5-6,TRBJ1-2,-,-,CASSSFRAAWTGGYTF,TGTGCCAGCAGCTCGTTCAGGGCCGCCTGGACCGGTGGCTACACCTTC
TRBV4-1,TRBJ1-5,-,-,CASSQDVYSNQPQHF,TGCGCCAGCAGCCAAGATGTCTATAGCAATCAGCCCCAGCATTTT
TRBV4-1,TRBJ1-5,-,-,CASSQEGVGNQPQHF,TGCGCCAGCAGCCAAGAGGGAGTGGGCAATCAGCCCCAGCATTTT
TRBV11-3,TRBJ1-5,TRBD1,-,CASSQGDGSNQPQHF,TGTGCCAGCAGCCAGGGGGACGGGAGCAATCAGCCCCAGCATTTT
TRBV18,TRBJ2-5,TRBD2,-,CASSPGLAETQYF,TGTGCCAGCTCACCAGGACTAGCGGAGACCCAGTACTTC
TRBV3-1/TRBV3-2,TRBJ2-2,-,-,CASSQAFPSANTGELFF,TGTGCCAGCAGCCAAGCCTTCCCTAGCGCGAACACCGGGGAGCTGTTTTTT
TRBV3-1/TRBV3-2,TRBJ2-7,TRBD2,-,CASSPLAGGPPSYEQYF,TGTGCCAGCAGCCCCTTAGCGGGAGGGCCCCCCTCCTACGAGCAGTACTTC
TRBV29-1,TRBJ2-1,-,-,CSGTVLNEQFF,TGCAGCGGGACAGTCCTGAATGAGCAGTTCTTC
TRBV13,TRBJ1-5,-,-,CASSLARGSQHF,TGTGCCAGCAGCTTAGCGCGGGGCTCCCAGCATTTT
TRBV25-1,TRBJ1-2,-,-,CAVEYSNYGYTF,TGTGCCGTTGAGTATAGTAACTATGGCTACACCTTC
TRBV6-2/TRBV6-3,TRBJ1-5,-,-,CASSFPYPQPQHF,TGTGCCAGCAGTTTCCCCTATCCTCAGCCCCAGCATTTT
TRBV6-5,TRBJ2-2,-,-,CASSPGGNTGELFF,TGTGCCAGCAGCCCCGGGGGGAACACCGGGGAGCTGTTTTTT
TRBV9,TRBJ1-2,TRBD1,-,CASSRGDRGSYGYTF,TGTGCCAGCAGCAGAGGCGACAGGGGGTCCTATGGCTACACCTTC
TRBV30,TRBJ1-6,TRBD1,-,CAWSVARGVDSPLHF,TGTGCCTGGAGTGTGGCCAGGGGGGTTGATTCACCCCTCCACTTT
TRBV11-3,TRBJ1-2,-,-,CASSKEGDYGYTF,TGTGCCAGCAGCAAGGAGGGAGACTATGGCTACACCTTC
TRBV19,TRBJ2-6,-,-,CASSPPRQGGANVLTF,TGTGCCAGTAGTCCCCCCCGGCAGGGGGGGGCCAACGTCCTGACTTTC
TRBV30,TRBJ1-5,TRBD1,-,CAWSAGTGSNQPQHF,TGTGCCTGGAGTGCTGGGACAGGTAGCAATCAGCCCCAGCATTTT
TRBV5-1,TRBJ1-4,TRBD1,few,CASSPTGGRNEKLFF,TGCGCCAGCAGCCCCACAGGGGGCCGTAATGAAAAACTGTTTTTT
TRBV7-9,TRBJ1-5,-,-,CASSPSGNQPQHF,TGTGCCAGCAGCCCCAGCGGCAATCAGCCCCAGCATTTT
TRBV5-4,TRBJ1-2,-,-,CASSLVASRGYTF,TGTGCCAGCAGCTTGGTGGCATCTCGAGGCTACACCTTC
TRBV7-7,TRBJ2-5,-,once,CASSLGAAQETQYF,TGTGCTAGCAGCTTAGGGGCAGCCCAAGAGACCCAGTACTTC
TRBV6-2/TRBV6-3,TRBJ2-5,TRBD1,-,CASSQRRDRETQYF,TGTGCCAGCAGTCAACGACGGGACAGAGAGACCCAGTACTTC
TRBV4-1,TRBJ2-1,TRBD2,once,CASSQPRTSGRFYEQFF,TGCGCCAGCAGCCAACCCCGAACTAGCGGGAGGTTTTATGAGCAGTTCTTC
TRBV7-2,TRBJ2-7,-,-,CASSLGLAIYEQYF,TGTGCCAGCAGCTTAGGGCTAGCGATTTACGAGCAGTACTTC
TRBV4-3,TRBJ2-1,-,-,CASSPYRGGEQFF,TGCGCCAGCAGCCCCTATAGGGGAGGTGAGCAGTTCTTC
TRBV18,TRBJ2-1,TRBD2,-,CASSPGLAGVGNNEQFF,TGTGCCAGCTCACCCGGACTAGCGGGAGTTGGGAACAATGAGCAGTTCTTC
TRBV6-5,TRBJ1-4,-,-,CASSPGTSNEKLFF,TGTGCCAGCAGCCCGGGGACATCAAATGAAAAACTGTTTTTT
TRBV7-2,TRBJ2-7,-,-,CASSGTGGSSYEQYF,TGTGCCAGCAGCGGCACTGGGGGGAGCTCCTACGAGCAGTACTTC